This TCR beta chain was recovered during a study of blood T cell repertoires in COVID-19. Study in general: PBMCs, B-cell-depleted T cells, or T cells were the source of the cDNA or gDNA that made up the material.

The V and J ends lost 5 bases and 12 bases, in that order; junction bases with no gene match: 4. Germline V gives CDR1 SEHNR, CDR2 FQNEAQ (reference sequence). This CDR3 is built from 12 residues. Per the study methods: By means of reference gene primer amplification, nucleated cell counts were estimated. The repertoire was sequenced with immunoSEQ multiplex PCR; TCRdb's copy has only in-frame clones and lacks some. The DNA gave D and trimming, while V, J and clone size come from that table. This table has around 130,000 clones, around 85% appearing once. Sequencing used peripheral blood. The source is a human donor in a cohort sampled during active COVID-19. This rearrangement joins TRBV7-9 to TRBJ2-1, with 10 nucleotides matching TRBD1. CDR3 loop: CASSGDRGVQFF. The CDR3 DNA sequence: TGTGCCAGCAGCGGGGACAGGGGTGTGCAGTTCTTC.